The TCR beta chain described here comes from a study of graft-versus-host responses after intestinal transplantation (dated by TCRdb to about 2021). Concerning the study at large: The transplants that recipients received were multivisceral, liver-intestinal, or isolated intestinal. Alloreactive clones were identified by sequencing pre-transplant mixed lymphocyte reaction products and comparing these products with unstimulated pre-transplant donor and recipient T cells. Graft-versus-host and host-versus-graft alloreactive T cell clones were tracked in the graft, circulation and bone marrow after intestinal transplantation using bulk TCR-beta CDR3 sequencing. Instead of going to the commercial service, samples from a few later patients were sequenced in-house on an Illumina MiSeq and processed with MiXCR. The cohort enrolled some 23 intestinal transplant recipients, one of whom was a retransplant, and a few patients without pretransplant specimens were excluded. Every recipient was given anti-thymocyte globulin induction, followed by about three years of maintenance tacrolimus and steroids. A peak of at least 4% donor T cells among recipient peripheral blood mononuclear cells was the definition used for donor T cell macrochimerism. The paper's findings and limits, for the study overall: The relatively low number and heterogeneity of intestinal transplant patients limited the conclusions. GvH clones were detected in recipient bone marrow, and some appeared earlier in ileal mucosa or blood, consistent with an intestinal mucosal origin. In patients with donor T cell macrochimerism, the allografts had high GvH to HvG T cell clonal ratios. Early after transplant, peak levels of circulating GvH clones were found to be associated with declines in HvG clones.

Blood samples were collected up to 4 times in the first month after transplant and then at least monthly when available. The CDR3 goes from the cysteine to the phenylalanine over 15 residues. Only the CDR3 region is kept as DNA, spanning 45 bases read in frame from base 1. Germline trimming amounts to 4 bases on V and 6 bases on J, with 9 as the count of junction bases outside the gene matches. As encoded in the germline V gene, CDR1 is SGHDT while CDR2 is YYEEEE. Points on this clone: The antigen this receptor binds is unknown. Qualities for individual bases were not recorded, and no much larger clone is one base off.

Library method: the immunoSEQ multiplex PCR assay. For most patients, high-throughput TCR-beta CDR3 sequencing of genomic DNA was performed by Adaptive Biotechnologies. The source study handled its data this way. TCR sequencing data were retrieved from Adaptive's ImmunoSEQ software for 15 to 20 patients, whereas three other patients were processed with MiXCR and VDJtools. CDR3 nucleotide sequences shared between donor and recipient were removed because the origin of such sequences could not be assigned. At least 2-fold expansion over unstimulated cells and a minimum CFSE-low frequency of 0.002% (template counts) or 0.001% (read counts) were required for clones to be classified as alloreactive. Clones detected in sequenced pre-transplant spleen, lymph node, or MLR CFSE-low populations of the donor or recipient were defined as mappable. The cumulative frequency of alloreactive clones was calculated as a percentage of all sequences, weighted by copy number. Here the immuneACCESS table is served through TCRdb, limited to in-frame sequences with V and J called. Missing clones are a known gap in these copies; in checked studies unresolved V genes cover under half, and the rest lacks a known reason. The V and J calls and clone size come from that table; D and trimming were worked out from the DNA. The sample has about 25,000 clones on record, over 90% of them singletons. The ten most abundant clones make up 0.53% of the sample.

This specimen was PBMCs, taken 18 days after transplant. The sequence is built from TRBV5-6 and TRBJ1-5, with 8 middle bases fitting TRBD1. The receptor comes from a human patient who received an intestinal transplant, so some T cells may come from the graft donor. The nucleotides are TGTGCCAGCAGCCAACTGACAGGGGCTGGTCAGCCCCAGCATTTT. Its product reads: CASSQLTGAGQPQHF.